One sample yielded the 31 T cell receptor beta chains listed below, sequenced in a study of early T cells in non-severe SARS-CoV-2 infection. TCRdb processed the 5' RACE reads anew with MiXCR; each CDR3 protein has one entry. The sample has 20,000 to 25,000 distinct CDR3 sequences; about 5.3% are singletons. Sequencing was performed on whole blood. These receptors all come from an adult who was a healthcare worker with PCR-confirmed SARS-CoV-2 infection or an uninfected control (not recorded which).

V is TRBV5-1 and J is TRBJ2-2; 13 nucleotides line up with TRBD2. J was trimmed by 6 bases and V by 1 base; bases with no gene match: 3. Germline values: CDR1 SGHRS, CDR2 YFSETQ. The CDR3 consists of 16 residues. Here the CDR3 reads CASSLTGLAGSGELFF. CDR3 in DNA: TGCGCCAGCAGCTTGACGGGACTAGCGGGATCCGGGGAGCTGTTTTTT.

About this clonotype: Lacking the conserved final phenylalanine or tryptophan, this CDR3 likely reflects a read error. V gene TRBV2 combines with J gene TRBJ2-5; 14 bases fit TRBD2. Germline values: CDR1 SNHLY, CDR2 FYNNEI. The CDR3 runs 16 residues. The J segment lost 5 bases and the V segment lost 5 bases, leaving 7 bases of the junction unmatched. The CDR3 region is CASSKQGLAGVETQYS. Here the CDR3 DNA reads TGTGCCAGCAGTAAACAGGGACTAGCGGGAGTCGAGACCCAGTACTCC.

In this sample, this clonotype turned up a few times. The chain employs TRBV6-1 and TRBJ1-1; TRBD1 might be the D (5 bases). Germline V lookup: CDR1 MNHNS, CDR2 SASEGT. Deletions cut 5 bases from V and 1 base from J, with 17 bases between. The CDR3 is 16 residues long. In DNA form, the CDR3 reads TGTGCCAGCAGTCTCCACGGGGGGATTAAGAACACTGAAGCTTTCTTT. Its protein is CASSLHGGIKNTEAFF.

The chain couples TRBV6-1 to TRBJ2-3, with D unresolved. Germline loops: CDR1 MNHNS, CDR2 SASEGT. With 5 bases removed from V and 4 bases from J, the gap between germline ends came to 10 bases. The CDR3 totals 13 residues. The CDR3: CASSSFGADTQYF. As DNA, the CDR3 is TGTGCCAGCAGTTCATTCGGAGCAGATACGCAGTATTTT.

In its sample, this clonotype was seen many times. The CDR3 sequence is CSVKQGTGGNTIYF. The CDR3 coding sequence is TGCAGCGTTAAACAGGGAACAGGTGGAAACACCATATATTTT. The chain couples TRBV29-1 to TRBJ1-3, with D possibly matching TRBD1 (6 bases). The CDR3 totals 14 residues. Trimming shortened V by 5 bases and J by 3 bases, and 14 bases separated the two germline ends. Germline-derived CDR1 and CDR2 are SQVTM and ANQGSEA.

V is TRBV5-1 and J is TRBJ2-7; 10 nucleotides match TRBD1. The CDR3 is made up of 15 amino acids. Germline V gene sequence: CDR1 SGHRS, CDR2 YFSETQ. The trim removed 4 bases at V and 5 bases at J, leaving 9 bases unmatched. The CDR3 bases are TGCGCCAGCAGCCTTAAGGGACAGGGGATCAACGAGCAGTACGTC. It is translated as CASSLKGQGINEQYV.

This clonotype came up a few times. The V call is TRBV10-3, the J call TRBJ2-2; D is unresolved. Per the germline V gene, CDR1 is ENHRY and CDR2 is SYGVKD. The length of the CDR3 is 11 residues. V was trimmed by 7 bases and J by 6 bases, leaving 6 bases between them. This CDR3 is CAIMQAGELFF. The DNA for the CDR3 is TGTGCCATCATGCAGGCCGGGGAGCTGTTTTTT.

This clonotype was counted between two and nine times. This rearrangement joins TRBV9 to TRBJ2-1; D perhaps matches TRBD1 (6 bases). V lost 3 bases to trimming and J lost 3 bases, with 7 bases between them. The CDR3 loop spans 13 amino acids. Germline CDR1 and CDR2: SGDLS and YYNGEE. Here the CDR3 DNA reads TGTGCCAGCAGCGCGGACAGCTACAATGAGCAGTTCTTC. Its protein is CASSADSYNEQFF.

The sample holds many counts of this clonotype. This chain connects TRBV29-1 to TRBJ1-1, with 7 bases aligning to TRBD1. With V trimmed by 5 bases and J by 0 bases, 15 bases remained unmatched. The CDR3 is made up of 17 amino acids. Per the germline V gene, CDR1 is SQVTM and CDR2 is ANQGSEA. This CDR3 reads CSVPLWGGQTMNTEAFF. Written as DNA, the CDR3 is TGCAGCGTTCCTTTGTGGGGGGGACAGACCATGAACACTGAAGCTTTCTTT. Together with reference TRBV29-1 and TRBJ1-1, the CDR3 gives the full variable domain: SAVISQKPSRDICQRGTSLTIQCQVDSQVTMMFWYRQQPGQSLTLIATANQGSEATYESGFVIDKFPISRPNLTFSTLTVSNMSPEDSSIYLCSVPLWGGQTMNTEAFFGQGTRLTVV.

The table lists this clonotype with many counts. The chain links TRBV4-1 to TRBJ2-7; 9 nucleotides line up with TRBD1. With V trimmed by 6 bases and J by 3 bases, 3 bases remained unmatched. Per the germline V gene, CDR1 is MGHRA and CDR2 is YSYEKL. This CDR3 spans 13 amino acids. The CDR3: CASRGQGGYEQYF. CDR3 in DNA: TGCGCCAGCAGGGGACAGGGCGGCTACGAGCAGTACTTC.

This clonotype was recorded many times. The chain links TRBV20-1 to TRBJ2-5; 7 positions agree with TRBD1. The V and J ends lost 2 bases and 1 base, in that order; junction bases with no gene match: 4. Germline V lookup: CDR1 DFQATT, CDR2 SNEGSKA (reference sequence). The CDR3 loop spans 14 amino acids. For the CDR3, the DNA is TGCAGTGCTAGAAAAGGGGACAGCCAAGAGACCCAGTACTTC. It translates to CSARKGDSQETQYF.

This clonotype was counted many times. The rearrangement links TRBV6-5 to TRBJ1-1; D ambiguous. Germline-derived CDR1 and CDR2 are MNHEY and SVGAGI. This CDR3 is built from 14 residues. The V and J ends lost 2 bases and 0 bases respectively, with 7 bases between them. The CDR3: CASSYHYMNTEAFF. The CDR3 DNA follows: TGTGCCAGCAGTTACCACTATATGAACACTGAAGCTTTCTTT.

This clonotype was detected ten times or more. The J gene is TRBJ2-1, the V gene TRBV7-2; 10 positions match TRBD2. The CDR3 contains 15 residues. CDR1 and CDR2 (germline): SGHTA, FQGNSA. J lost 7 bases, V lost 5 bases, and 8 bases had no gene match. The CDR3 region is CASSPLAGEGNEQFF. In DNA form, the CDR3 reads TGTGCCAGCAGCCCTCTAGCGGGAGAAGGTAATGAGCAGTTCTTC.

In this sample, this clonotype turned up many times. The chain is built from TRBV20-1 and TRBJ1-1; 8 positions match TRBD1. This CDR3 contains 15 residues. The V gene's germline CDR1 is DFQATT and CDR2 SNEGSKA (reference sequence). Trimming cost V 3 bases and J 0 bases; bases outside gene matches: 6. CDR3 DNA: TGCAGTGCTAGGAGGGAACAGGGGGTGAACACTGAAGCTTTCTTT. Translation gives CSARREQGVNTEAFF.

This clonotype was counted ten times or more. V and J are TRBV12-3 or TRBV12-4 and TRBJ1-2, with D unclear. Between the trimmed V and J ends, which lost 1 base and 8 bases, there was a span of 14 bases. CDR3 size: 14 residues. Written as DNA, the CDR3 is TGTGCCAGCAGTTTAGGCCGGGAATCGGGGGGCTACACCTTC. It codes for CASSLGRESGGYTF.

The J gene is TRBJ2-5, the V gene TRBV28; possibly TRBD1 for D (6 bases). This CDR3 is built from 14 residues. V was pared by 6 bases and J by 1 base, with 12 bases between. Germline CDR1 is MDHEN and CDR2 is SYDVKM. CDR3 sequence (DNA): TGTGCCAGCAGCTCACAGGGCAGCCAAGAGACCCAGTACTTC. Residues: CASSSQGSQETQYF.

The table lists this clonotype with many counts. The chain links TRBV3-1 to TRBJ2-7, with D hard to call. Germline V CDR1 and CDR2: LGHDT, YNNKEL (reference sequence). Trimming took 1 base from V and 4 from J, leaving 11 bases between them. This CDR3 is built from 14 residues. The CDR3 DNA is TGTGCCAGCAGCCAAGCAGTCCGGTCTTACGAGCAGTACTTC. This translates into CASSQAVRSYEQYF.

In this sample, this clonotype turned up many times. The chain is built from TRBV27 and TRBJ1-1; no reliable D call. The V gene's germline CDR1 is MNHEY and CDR2 SMNVEV (reference sequence). The V gene lost 2 bases and the J gene lost 1 base, with 5 bases spanning the gap. The CDR3 totals 13 residues. The CDR3 nucleotides are TGTGCCAGCAGTTTAGGTCAGAACACTGAAGCTTTCTTT. Translation: CASSLGQNTEAFF.

This clonotype was counted a few times. This chain joins TRBV11-2 and TRBJ1-4; D possibly corresponds to TRBD1 (5 bases). CDR3 size: 16 residues. Per the germline V gene, CDR1 is SGHAT and CDR2 is FQNNGV. Trimming left V 4 bases short and J 3 bases short, with 15 bases between. The CDR3 nucleotides read TGTGCCAGCAGCTCCCCGGGCGGGGGGGCTAATGAAAAACTGTTTTTT. Protein product: CASSSPGGGANEKLFF.

This clonotype was counted only a few times. This chain uses TRBV3-1 with TRBJ2-1; 12 nucleotides agree with TRBD2. Trimming cost V 0 bases and J 8 bases; bases outside gene matches: 5. The length of the CDR3 is 16 residues. Germline loops: CDR1 LGHDT, CDR2 YNNKEL (reference sequence). The chain's CDR3 is CASSQDPGLAGYEQFF. The CDR3 region has the DNA TGTGCCAGCAGCCAAGACCCGGGACTAGCGGGCTATGAGCAGTTCTTC.

In nucleotides, the CDR3 is TGTGCCAGCAGATCGCTAGCGGGTTACACCGGGGAGCTGTTTTTT. Its translation: CASRSLAGYTGELFF. J is TRBJ2-2 and V is TRBV12-3 or TRBV12-4, with 8 bases fitting TRBD2. The V segment lost 6 bases and the J segment 3 bases; nucleotides outside the gene matches: 6. This CDR3 spans 15 amino acids.

Many counts were recorded for this clonotype. The V and J genes are TRBV27 and TRBJ2-7, with D tentatively TRBD1 (6 bases). Per germline, CDR1 MNHEY and CDR2 SMNVEV (reference sequence). CDR3 size: 13 residues. Trimming took 5 bases from V and 6 from J, leaving 14 bases between them. The CDR3, as DNA: TGTGCCAGCAGTACCCCAGGACAGAGCGAGCAGTACTTC. Translating gives CASSTPGQSEQYF.

This clonotype was recorded at least ten times. The V call is TRBV29-1, the J call TRBJ1-1; TRBD1 matches 8 bases. Germline V gives CDR1 SQVTM, CDR2 ANQGSEA. The length of the CDR3 is 15 residues. V lost 1 base, J lost 3 bases, and 7 bases stayed unmatched. DNA for the CDR3: TGCAGCGTTGAAGGGACAGGGAGACGGGACACTGAAGCTTTCTTT. Translating gives CSVEGTGRRDTEAFF.

This clonotype has at least ten counts. The CDR3 loop reads CSVTKPGQPNYGYTF. The CDR3 coding sequence is TGCAGCGTTACTAAGCCGGGACAGCCTAACTATGGCTACACCTTC. The chain links TRBV29-1 to TRBJ1-2; 7 bases line up with TRBD1. Germline V gene lookup returns CDR1 SQVTM and CDR2 ANQGSEA. V trimming: 5 bases; J trimming: 0 bases; junction bases outside the gene matches: 9. The length of the CDR3 is 15 residues. Supplemented by reference TRBV29-1 and TRBJ1-2, the full variable domain reads SAVISQKPSRDICQRGTSLTIQCQVDSQVTMMFWYRQQPGQSLTLIATANQGSEATYESGFVIDKFPISRPNLTFSTLTVSNMSPEDSSIYLCSVTKPGQPNYGYTFGSGTRLTVV.

This clonotype was found many times. This chain connects TRBV20-1 to TRBJ2-1; D call uncertain. The germline V and J ends were trimmed by 0 bases and 1 base, with 10 bases remaining between them. CDR1 and CDR2 (germline): DFQATT, SNEGSKA (reference sequence). This CDR3 comprises 15 residues. Written as DNA, the CDR3 is TGCAGTGCTAGAGATAACAGATATTCCTACAATGAGCAGTTCTTC. Protein product: CSARDNRYSYNEQFF.

This clonotype occurred a few times. The chain carries TRBV4-1 and TRBJ2-1; the D gene is possibly TRBD2 (5 bases). This CDR3 contains 17 residues. The ends were cut back, 2 bases at V and 7 bases at J, with 21 bases in the middle. Germline loops: CDR1 MGHRA, CDR2 YSYEKL. As DNA, the CDR3 is TGCGCCAGCAGCCAATTGGCGGGCGCTTCCCGGATGAATGAGCAGTTCTTC. This translates into CASSQLAGASRMNEQFF.

This clonotype was seen at least ten times. J is TRBJ1-5 and V is TRBV16; D remains unclear. The CDR3 sequence is 15 residues long. The V end was cut by 0 bases, the J end by 7 bases, with 13 bases between. Germline V gives CDR1 KGHSY, CDR2 FQNENV. The CDR3 region is CASSQSGSKNQPQHF. CDR3 bases: TGTGCCAGCAGCCAATCCGGATCCAAGAACCAGCCCCAGCATTTT.

This clonotype was seen a handful of times. The V gene is TRBV4-1, the J gene TRBJ2-1, with TRBD2 identical over 8 bases. Trimming at V came to 4 bases and at J to 0 bases, leaving 8 bases not matched to a gene. Germline lookup yields CDR1 MGHRA and CDR2 YSYEKL. The CDR3 is made up of 17 amino acids. The chain's CDR3 is CASSLSGVGYSYNEQFF. Written as DNA, the CDR3 is TGCGCCAGCAGCCTTAGCGGGGTGGGGTACTCCTACAATGAGCAGTTCTTC.

This clonotype was recorded at least ten times. The V and J genes are TRBV7-9 and TRBJ2-5; 9 bases fit TRBD1. The length of the CDR3 is 13 residues. The trim removed 4 bases at V and 4 bases at J, leaving 1 base unmatched. Germline values: CDR1 SEHNR, CDR2 FQNEAQ (reference sequence). This chain's CDR3 is CASSSTGGETQYF. The CDR3, as DNA: TGTGCCAGCAGCTCGACAGGGGGAGAGACCCAGTACTTC.

The V and J genes are TRBV9 and TRBJ2-3; D gene ambiguous. Between the trimmed V and J ends, which lost 4 bases and 6 bases, there was a span of 12 bases. CDR1 and CDR2 from the germline V gene are SGDLS and YYNGEE. CDR3 length: 13 residues. The CDR3 DNA reads TGTGCCAGCAGCTCCATGTTGGTTGATACGCAGTATTTT. Translated, it gives CASSSMLVDTQYF.

The table lists this clonotype with a few counts. The chain employs TRBV21-1 and TRBJ2-3. TRBV21-1 is shown as a pseudogene. This CDR3 has 14 amino acids. The CDR3 sequence is CASSKDRIGDTQYF. As DNA, the CDR3 is TGTGCCAGCAGCAAAGATCGTATAGGGGATACGCAGTATTTT.